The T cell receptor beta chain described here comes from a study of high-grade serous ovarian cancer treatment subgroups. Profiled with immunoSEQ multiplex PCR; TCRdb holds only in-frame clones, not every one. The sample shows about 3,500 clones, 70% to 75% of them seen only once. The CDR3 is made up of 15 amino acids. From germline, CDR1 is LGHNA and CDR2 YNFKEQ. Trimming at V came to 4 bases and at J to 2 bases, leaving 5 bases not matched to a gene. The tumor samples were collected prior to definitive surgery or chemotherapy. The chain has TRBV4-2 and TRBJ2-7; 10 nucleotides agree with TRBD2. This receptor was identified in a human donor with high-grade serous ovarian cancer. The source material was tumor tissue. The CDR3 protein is CASSPGLAPTYEQYF. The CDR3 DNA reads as TGTGCCAGCAGCCCGGGACTAGCGCCTACCTACGAGCAGTACTTC.